This passage covers 2 T cell receptor beta chains from one sample sequenced in a study of CD8 T cells in ankylosing spondylitis. TCRdb independently ran MiXCR on the 5' RACE reads; one entry per CDR3 protein. The sample lists roughly 35,000 distinct CDR3 sequences, 8% to 13% occurring once. Sequenced material: synovial fluid, either unsorted or a sorted T cell fraction (not recorded which). All receptors come from a male donor with ankylosing spondylitis.

This clonotype was observed a handful of times. The CDR3 DNA is TGTGCCAGCAGTTTCCGGCTAGCGGGAGATCCCTCCTACGAGCAGTACTTC. This encodes CASSFRLAGDPSYEQYF. The V and J genes are TRBV28 and TRBJ2-7, with TRBD2 matching 10 bases. This CDR3 is 17 amino acids long. V dropped 3 bases and J dropped 0; count of bases not matched to a gene: 8. Germline V gives CDR1 MDHEN, CDR2 SYDVKM. Drawing the rest from reference TRBV28 and TRBJ2-7, the complete variable domain is DVKVTQSSRYLVKRTGEKVFLECVQDMDHENMFWYRQDPGLGLRLIYFSYDVKMKEKGDIPEGYSVSREKKERFSLILESASTNQTSMYLCASSFRLAGDPSYEQYFGPGTRLTVT.

The rearrangement links TRBV28 to TRBJ2-7; D unclear. The CDR3 contains 12 residues. The germline gives CDR1 MDHEN, CDR2 SYDVKM. Between the trimmed V and J ends, which lost 5 bases and 1 base, there was a span of 6 bases. CDR3 protein: CASSGASYEQYF. CDR3 bases: TGTGCCAGCAGTGGAGCATCCTACGAGCAGTACTTC.